This TCR beta chain was sequenced during a study of T cell changes during pregnancy in multiple sclerosis (dated by TCRdb to between 2019 and 2020). For the wider study: Changes in the T cell repertoire over the course of pregnancy were examined in this study in women with multiple sclerosis.

From the cysteine through the phenylalanine, the CDR3 covers 16 amino acids. Solely the CDR3 DNA is kept, with 48 bases framed from the first base. The junction shows trimming of 3 bases on V and 6 bases on J, and the gene matches do not reach 8 bases of it. From a lookup of the germline V gene, CDR1 and CDR2 are SGHDT and YYEEEE. As to this clone: Its cognate antigen has yet to be identified. Base qualities were left out, and no much larger clone turns up one base away.

The library was generated by the immunoSEQ multiplex PCR assay. TCRdb carries this immuneACCESS record with in-frame sequences only. Its versions omit some clonotypes, under half of them owing to an unresolved V gene in the studies checked, with the rest unexplained. The sample includes tens of thousands of clones, with 80% to 90% observed a single time. About 3.5% of the sample belongs to the ten largest clones. This TCR derives from a female donor with multiple sclerosis, enrolled in a pregnancy study. The sequencing here drew on peripheral blood, taken before pregnancy. The chain was built from TRBV5-6 and TRBJ1-6; 8 bases in the junction line up with TRBD1. The CDR3 region: CASSWKGQGFNSPLHF. The sequenced DNA: TGTGCCAGCAGCTGGAAAGGACAGGGTTTTAATTCACCCCTCCACTTT.